A single sample gave rise to the 15 T cell receptor beta chains below, sequenced in a study of cytomegalovirus exposure and HLA in healthy donors. 13 Jbeta primers and 60 Vbeta primers were used for the PCR. The protocol was immunoSEQ multiplex PCR, while the TCRdb copy is restricted to in-frame clones and leaves out a portion. Among about 160,000 clones listed, approximately 80% were seen once. Sequencing input: PBMCs. The receptors were gathered from a man aged 18 to 35 in good health and CMV-seropositive.

The chain carries TRBV27 and TRBJ2-3, with D possibly matching TRBD2 (6 bases). Per the germline V gene, CDR1 is MNHEY and CDR2 is SMNVEV (reference sequence). The V end lost 8 bases, the J end lost 0 bases, and 18 bases lay between the germline ends. CDR3 size: 16 residues. The CDR3 DNA follows: TGTGCCAGCGAGTTCCTATCGGGAGCTAGCACAGATACGCAGTATTTT. As protein: CASEFLSGASTDTQYF.

The CDR3 sequence: CASSFRTPPSGINEQFF. The CDR3 coding sequence is TGTGCCAGCAGCTTTAGGACCCCCCCTAGCGGGATAAATGAGCAGTTCTTC. The chain is built from TRBV7-9 and TRBJ2-1; 9 bases align to TRBD2. The V and J ends lost 3 bases and 7 bases, in that order; junction bases with no gene match: 13. The CDR3 sequence is 17 residues long. Germline CDR1 and CDR2: SEHNR and FQNEAQ (reference sequence).

The chain has TRBV4-1 and TRBJ1-2; D is uncertain. Germline loops: CDR1 MGHRA, CDR2 YSYEKL. Trimming stripped 1 base from V and 7 bases from J, with 16 bases between. This CDR3 comprises 15 residues. The CDR3 reads CASSQGEQRFSGYTF. The CDR3 coding sequence is TGCGCCAGCAGCCAAGGAGAACAGAGATTCAGTGGCTACACCTTC.

This chain connects TRBV20-1 to TRBJ1-5; possibly TRBD1 for D (6 bases). V lost 5 bases and J lost 9, with 11 bases in between. This CDR3 is 11 amino acids long. From germline, CDR1 is DFQATT and CDR2 SNEGSKA (reference sequence). The CDR3 coding sequence is TGCAGTGCTTTTAACAGGGCGCCCCAGCATTTT. This codes for CSAFNRAPQHF.

V usage is TRBV27 and J usage is TRBJ1-2; 7 bases agree with TRBD1. This CDR3 contains 16 residues. The germline V gene encodes CDR1 MNHEY and CDR2 SMNVEV (reference sequence). Trimming took 5 bases from V and 2 from J; bases not matched to a gene: 11. CDR3 sequence: CASSPLPGQRNYGYTF. The CDR3 DNA reads as TGTGCCAGCAGTCCACTCCCGGGACAGCGAAACTATGGCTACACCTTC.

The chain couples TRBV27 to TRBJ1-4; D remains unclear. Germline V gives CDR1 MNHEY, CDR2 SMNVEV (reference sequence). This CDR3 comprises 13 residues. V shed 7 bases and J shed 3 bases, with 9 bases lying between them. Here the CDR3 DNA reads TGTGCCAGCAAGAGTCTGGCTAATGAAAAACTGTTTTTT. Its translation is CASKSLANEKLFF.

J is TRBJ2-7 and V is TRBV9, with D possibly matching TRBD2 (5 bases). There are 12 residues in the CDR3. CDR1 and CDR2 from the germline V gene are SGDLS and YYNGEE. Trimming stripped 1 base from V and 5 bases from J, with 7 bases between. CDR3: CASSVSSNEQYF. The CDR3 DNA reads TGTGCCAGCAGCGTATCTAGCAACGAGCAGTACTTC.

The chain employs TRBV27 and TRBJ1-2; 8 bases agree with TRBD1. J was trimmed by 11 bases and V by 8 bases; bases with no gene match: 10. The CDR3 is 12 amino acids. The germline gives CDR1 MNHEY, CDR2 SMNVEV (reference sequence). In DNA, the CDR3 is TGTGCCAGCGGAAAAGACAGGGGATTTTACACCTTC. The encoded protein is CASGKDRGFYTF.

This chain links TRBV30 with TRBJ2-7; no reliable D call. There are 14 residues in the CDR3. The V and J ends lost 2 bases and 4 bases respectively, with 15 bases between them. Germline assignment: CDR1 GTSNPN and CDR2 SVGIG (reference sequence). CDR3 sequence (DNA): TGTGCCTGGAGTATCTTGGGCCGCGAATACGAGCAGTACTTC. Its translation is CAWSILGREYEQYF.

This sequence joins TRBV19 and TRBJ1-2; 11 positions match TRBD1. Losses at the gene ends were 5 bases for V and 3 bases for J; bases not matched to a gene: 2. The CDR3 has 14 residues. Germline-derived CDR1 and CDR2 are LNHDA and SQIVND (reference sequence). CDR3 nucleotide sequence: TGTGCCAGTAGTCCGGGACAGGGGGACTATGGCTACACCTTC. Residues: CASSPGQGDYGYTF.

V and J are TRBV5-6 and TRBJ1-2, with 10 positions matching TRBD1. The germline V gene has CDR1 SGHDT and CDR2 YYEEEE. V shed 4 bases, J shed 8 bases, and the junction held 8 bases outside the gene matches. CDR3 length: 14 residues. The CDR3 protein is CASSQDRGLIGYTF. The CDR3 DNA is TGTGCCAGCAGCCAAGACAGGGGGCTAATAGGCTACACCTTC.

This clone appeared a few times. This sequence joins TRBV10-3 and TRBJ2-2; TRBD1 might be the D (6 bases). V shed 3 bases and J shed 5 bases, with 13 bases lying between them. The length of the CDR3 is 15 residues. The V gene's germline CDR1 is ENHRY and CDR2 SYGVKD. CDR3 nucleotides: TGTGCCATCAGTGAACAGGGAATTTGGACCGGGGAGCTGTTTTTT. This gives the protein CAISEQGIWTGELFF.

Only one count was recorded for this clone. V usage is TRBV6-5 and J usage is TRBJ1-1; TRBD1 matches 8 bases. V lost 3 bases to trimming and J lost 6 bases; unmatched junction nucleotides: 6. The CDR3 spans 14 residues. CDR1 and CDR2 (germline): MNHEY, SVGAGI. CDR3 in amino acids: CASSYNVDRAEAFF. The CDR3 coding sequence is TGTGCCAGCAGTTATAATGTGGACAGGGCTGAAGCTTTCTTT.

The chain carries TRBV7-2 and TRBJ2-3; D is undetermined. Germline V CDR1 and CDR2: SGHTA, FQGNSA. Trimming left V 6 bases short and J 5 bases short, with 3 bases between. This CDR3 spans 10 amino acids. The CDR3 loop reads CASSRDTQYF. In DNA, the CDR3 is TGTGCCAGCAGTCGAGATACGCAGTATTTT. The full variable domain, completed using reference TRBV7-2 and TRBJ2-3, is GAGVSQSPSNKVTEKGKDVELRCDPISGHTALYWYRQSLGQGLEFLIYFQGNSAPDKSGLPSDRFSAERTGGSVSTLTIQRTQQEDSAVYLCASSRDTQYFGPGTRLTVL.

A few counts support this clone. The rearrangement joins TRBV7-6 to TRBJ2-7; 8 positions agree with TRBD2. Losses at the gene ends were 7 bases for V and 1 base for J; bases not matched to a gene: 9. Germline values: CDR1 SGHVS, CDR2 FNYEAQ. This CDR3 is built from 15 residues. The CDR3: CASTPGTGGSYEQYF. CDR3 DNA: TGTGCCAGCACCCCTGGGACGGGAGGGTCCTACGAGCAGTACTTC.